This note documents a single T cell receptor beta chain sequence. This clone's antigen is unknown. Base qualities are not at hand, and no much larger clone is one base apart. Including cysteine and phenylalanine, the CDR3 has 14 amino acids. Of the read, only the CDR3 DNA is kept; its 42 bases are in frame from base 1. Reading the germline V gene gives CDR1 MDHEN and CDR2 SYDVKM. The germline V and J ends show losses of 4 bases and 5 bases respectively, and no gene match explains 2 bases of the junction. These data originate in a study of blood T cell repertoires in COVID-19 (TCRdb year 2020). Describing the broader study: Collaborator samples came from the United States, Italy and Spain and covered acute and convalescent phases of COVID-19. The material from the prospective study consisted of cDNA or gDNA derived from T cells, B-cell-depleted T cells, or PBMCs. Subjects who had been exposed to COVID-19, were actively infected with it, or had recovered from it provided the deeply sampled blood TCRbeta repertoires that made up the dataset. The repertoires were released in a freely available public database intended as a resource for research on the immune response to SARS-CoV-2. The samples were drawn from two sources: the first 160 participants of the ongoing ImmuneRACE study, and 1,000 to 1,500 subjects contributed by 6 global collaborators. A de-identified subject ID, COVID-19 status, age in years and sex were almost always included in the sample metadata. HLA class I and class II types, where available, came from metadata supplied by the sample provider rather than from assay-based typing.

Each collaborating institution followed its own protocols to collect whole blood in K2EDTA tubes. For TCRbeta analysis, collaborators shipped samples as frozen whole blood, isolated PBMCs, or DNA extracted from either of those sample types. TCRbeta CDR3 regions were amplified from genomic DNA by means of the immunoSEQ Assay, a bias-controlled multiplex PCR. Concerning the study's data processing: Within the assay, amplification of reference gene primers was used to estimate how many nucleated cells each sample contained. To quantify the absolute abundance of each unique TCRbeta CDR3 rearrangement, sequence reads were collapsed and filtered. For each sample, productive Simpson clonality was calculated as the square root of Simpson's diversity index across productive rearrangements. TCRdb re-hosts the immuneACCESS table, in-frame sequences only. Its copies lack some clones; in the studies checked, an unresolved V gene accounts for under half of them, and the cause for the rest is not known. V, J and clone size are those of that table, while D and trimming were read from the DNA. Recorded for this sample are under 95,000 clones; about nine tenths of them occurred a single time. About 15% of the sample comes from the top ten.

Study-level results and caveats: Clinical and demographic metadata were provided uncurated, with the amount varying by source and participant.

The clonotype comes from a man of 80 years or more in a cohort sampled during active COVID-19. Sequenced sample: peripheral blood. Rearrangement joined TRBV28 to TRBJ1-2; a stretch of 12 junction bases matches TRBD1. The CDR3 sequence is CASSWGQGAYGYTF. The nucleotide sequence is given as TGTGCCAGCAGTTGGGGACAGGGGGCGTATGGCTACACCTTC.